The rows below give T cell receptor beta chains drawn from one sample of a study of T cells after yellow fever vaccination. TCRdb independently ran MiXCR on the 5' RACE reads; one entry per CDR3 protein. The data contain 100,000 to 150,000 distinct CDR3 sequences, under 9% of them singletons. The sequencing used CD8+ T cells sorted from PBMCs, collected on the day of the yellow fever booster vaccination. The receptors were sampled from a man between 18 and 29 years old who received the YFV17D yellow fever vaccine. Both conserved end residues are trimmed from each CDR3. A D gene is named only where the DNA matches it firmly.

V	D	CDR3
TRBV12-3/TRBV12-4	NA	ASSADKGGYT
TRBV12-3/TRBV12-4	TRBD1	ASRAGQGVKNIQY
TRBV7-2	NA	ASSSGLSKAQY
TRBV21-1	NA	ASSATLGVEETQY
TRBV11-1	NA	ASSESTGYGTGELF
TRBV25-1	NA	ASSGDIYYEQY
TRBV27	NA	ASSLLGSPGELF
TRBV5-8	NA	ASPYRAWTDTQY
TRBV4-2	TRBD1	ASSQGTDEAF
TRBV12-3/TRBV12-4	NA	ASRLTGRGTQY
TRBV29-1	NA	SVLWGSGELF
TRBV7-2	TRBD1	ASSTGTGGDIQY
TRBV9	NA	ASSVAGLTRQETQY
TRBV29-1	NA	SVGRSGELF
TRBV9	TRBD2	ASSVASGGASDTQY
TRBV29-1	NA	SVEEWSGGATDTQY
TRBV6-2/TRBV6-3	NA	ASSPTVDTQY
TRBV7-8	NA	ASSARGTQETQY
TRBV29-1	NA	SVEVAGFTDTQY
TRBV12-3/TRBV12-4	NA	ASSLIGNEQF
TRBV23-1	NA	ASSQGTQVSYNEQF
TRBV4-3	NA	ASSQDWGLRGGDYT
TRBV4-3	NA	ASSQGESEAF
TRBV4-3	NA	ASSQRSRSDSGANVLT
TRBV29-1	TRBD1	SVEDWPGGGYEQY
TRBV6-5	TRBD2	ASRRTSGTSGDNEQF
TRBV7-9	NA	ASSKRSVGFSGANVLT
TRBV7-9	TRBD1	ASSPRDRNTEAF
TRBV5-1	NA	ASSLPAQGGAEQY
TRBV15	NA	ATSIPRDSSYEQY
TRBV7-9	NA	ASDPEEQF
TRBV5-6	NA	ASSLGFQETQY
TRBV7-9	TRBD2	ASSPTSGRETQY
TRBV4-1	NA	ASSQGVLDSLNGALH
TRBV4-1	TRBD1	ASSLRMTGVGGDTQY
TRBV5-1	TRBD1	ASSPRTGETGELF
TRBV20-1	TRBD2	SEEGPGGLRTDTQY
TRBV13	NA	ASSQGHYYGYT
TRBV11-2	NA	ASGGTNTEAF
TRBV6-5	NA	ASSYSTGGSYTEAF
TRBV5-1	NA	ASSLLSRAGTHGYT
TRBV9	NA	ASSAPRYNEQF
TRBV27	NA	ASSFGGRSSYNEQF
TRBV5-1	TRBD1	ASSAGQGILAGANVLT
TRBV27	NA	ASSLSGPREGSVF
TRBV4-2	NA	ASSQELREALPPLH
TRBV12-3/TRBV12-4	NA	ASSHRAGELF
TRBV5-5	NA	ASRTNGASNQPQH
TRBV7-6	TRBD2	ASSELAGVAGQETQY
TRBV12-3/TRBV12-4	NA	ASSLIPRGEQF
TRBV15	NA	ATSRDEGRVTDTQY
TRBV29-1	NA	SSRVGPGELF
TRBV29-1	NA	SSNMVERDGGYT